These 9 T cell receptor beta chains came from one sample sequenced in a study of blood T cell repertoires in COVID-19. Some clones are missing from TCRdb's copy, which holds only in-frame ones; the method was immunoSEQ multiplex PCR. The top ten clones hold 7.5% to 10% of a sample with 300,000 to 350,000 clones, around 90% of them seen once. Sequencing used peripheral blood. The source is a man aged 30-40 years with COVID-19, enrolled during active disease.

The V and J genes are TRBV7-2 and TRBJ1-5; weak D call: TRBD1 (6 bases). The CDR3 covers 17 residues. The germline gives CDR1 SGHTA, CDR2 FQGNSA. The V end was cut by 4 bases, the J end by 7 bases, with 23 bases between. CDR3 loop: CASSSQGGGARTQPQHF. For the CDR3, the DNA is TGTGCCAGCAGCTCACAAGGGGGGGGCGCAAGGACCCAGCCCCAGCATTTT.

The chain couples TRBV15 to TRBJ2-5; 9 nucleotides match TRBD1. CDR3 size: 15 residues. CDR1 and CDR2 (germline): LNHNV, YYDKDF (reference sequence). With 1 base clipped from V and 3 bases from J, the junction kept 3 bases outside the gene matches. Here the CDR3 reads CATSRGDRAEETQYF. The CDR3 nucleotides read TGTGCCACCAGCAGAGGGGACAGGGCTGAAGAGACCCAGTACTTC.

CDR3 residues: CASSWGLAPGEEQYF. CDR3 nucleotides: TGTGCCAGCAGTTGGGGTCTAGCGCCCGGGGAGGAGCAGTACTTC. The genes are TRBV27 and TRBJ2-7, with D tentatively TRBD2 (6 bases). Trimming left V 4 bases short and J 7 bases short, with 20 bases between. The germline V gene encodes CDR1 MNHEY and CDR2 SMNVEV (reference sequence). CDR3 size: 15 residues.

V and J are TRBV3-1 (or the pseudogene TRBV3-2) and TRBJ2-7; tentative D call: TRBD2 (6 bases). This CDR3 contains 14 residues. CDR1 is LGHDT and CDR2 is YNNKEL in the germline V gene (reference sequence). Trimming left V 4 bases short and J 7 bases short, with 17 bases between. The CDR3 bases are TGTGCCAGCAGCCTCCGGGAGCTTTCGGGTGAGCAGTACTTC. As protein: CASSLRELSGEQYF.

CDR3 in amino acids: CASSLGEGNQPQHF. The CDR3 DNA follows: TGCGCCAGCAGCCTGGGGGAGGGCAATCAGCCCCAGCATTTT. The chain has TRBV4-1 and TRBJ1-5, with D tentatively TRBD1 (5 bases). The CDR3 runs 14 residues. Germline V lookup: CDR1 MGHRA, CDR2 YSYEKL. V lost 4 bases and J 2 bases, leaving 9 bases between the germline ends.

V gene TRBV11-2 combines with J gene TRBJ2-7; D remains unclear. V lost 0 bases to trimming and J lost 2 bases, with 17 bases between them. There are 17 residues in the CDR3. Germline values: CDR1 SGHAT, CDR2 FQNNGV. CDR3 coding DNA: TGTGCCAGCAGCTTAGATCTCTTTACACACGTTCCCTACGAGCAGTACTTC. Amino acids: CASSLDLFTHVPYEQYF.

This clone was recorded only once. The chain joins TRBV4-3 to TRBJ1-2; D is unclear. Looked up from germline, CDR1 is LGHNA and CDR2 is YSLEER. The CDR3 spans 15 residues. V was pared by 0 bases and J by 4 bases, with 12 bases between. The CDR3 coding sequence is TGCGCCAGCAGCCAAGATGGTGGGAGTGGCTATGGCTACACCTTC. It specifies CASSQDGGSGYGYTF.

The chain joins TRBV6-5 to TRBJ2-1; TRBD1 aligns across 7 bases. J gave up 2 bases and V 7 bases, and 5 bases lay outside the gene matches. Germline V gene sequence: CDR1 MNHEY, CDR2 SVGAGI. The CDR3 has 14 amino acids. The DNA of the CDR3 is TGTGCCAGCACTAGACAGGGACCCTACAATGAGCAGTTCTTC. Its protein is CASTRQGPYNEQFF.

The chain recombines TRBV29-1 with TRBJ2-1, with 12 nucleotides matching TRBD2. Germline V lookup: CDR1 SQVTM, CDR2 ANQGSEA. CDR3 size: 14 residues. The V gene end was trimmed by 5 bases and the J gene end by 3 bases; junction bases not matched to a gene: 2. The DNA for the CDR3 is TGCAGCGTTAGGACTAGCGGGGTCTACAATGAGCAGTTCTTC. It is translated as CSVRTSGVYNEQFF.